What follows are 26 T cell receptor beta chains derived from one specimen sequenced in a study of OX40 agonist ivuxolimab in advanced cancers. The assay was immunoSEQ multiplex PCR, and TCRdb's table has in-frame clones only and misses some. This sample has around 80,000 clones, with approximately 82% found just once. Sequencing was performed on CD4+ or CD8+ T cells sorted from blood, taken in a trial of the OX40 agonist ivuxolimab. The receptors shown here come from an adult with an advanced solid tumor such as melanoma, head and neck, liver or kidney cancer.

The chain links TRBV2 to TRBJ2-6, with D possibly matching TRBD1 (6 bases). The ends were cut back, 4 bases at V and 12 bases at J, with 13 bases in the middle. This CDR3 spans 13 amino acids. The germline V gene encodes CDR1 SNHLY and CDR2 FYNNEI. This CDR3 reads CASSGTGPGVLTF. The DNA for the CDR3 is TGTGCCAGCAGTGGTACAGGGCCCGGCGTCCTGACTTTC.

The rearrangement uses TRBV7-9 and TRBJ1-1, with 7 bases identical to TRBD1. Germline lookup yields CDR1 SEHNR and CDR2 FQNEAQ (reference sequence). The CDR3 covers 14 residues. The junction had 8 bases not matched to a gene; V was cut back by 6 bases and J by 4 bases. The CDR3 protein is CASSAQGGGTEAFF. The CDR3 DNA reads TGTGCCAGCAGTGCGCAGGGGGGTGGCACTGAAGCTTTCTTT.

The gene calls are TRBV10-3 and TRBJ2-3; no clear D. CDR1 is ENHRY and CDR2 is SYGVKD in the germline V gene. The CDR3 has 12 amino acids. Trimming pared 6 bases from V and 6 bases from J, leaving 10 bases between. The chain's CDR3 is CAISPPGDTQYF. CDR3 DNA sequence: TGTGCCATCAGCCCCCCTGGGGATACGCAGTATTTT.

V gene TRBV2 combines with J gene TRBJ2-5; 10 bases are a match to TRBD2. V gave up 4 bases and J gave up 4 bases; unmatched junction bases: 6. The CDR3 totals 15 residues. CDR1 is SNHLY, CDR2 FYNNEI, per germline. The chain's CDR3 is CASSVIAGGGETQYF. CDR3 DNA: TGTGCCAGCAGTGTTATAGCGGGAGGAGGAGAGACCCAGTACTTC.

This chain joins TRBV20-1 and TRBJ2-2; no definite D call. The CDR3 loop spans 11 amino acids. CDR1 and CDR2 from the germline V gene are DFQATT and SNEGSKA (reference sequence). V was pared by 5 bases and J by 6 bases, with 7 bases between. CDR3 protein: CSAADPGELFF. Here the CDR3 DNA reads TGCAGTGCTGCAGACCCCGGGGAGCTGTTTTTT.

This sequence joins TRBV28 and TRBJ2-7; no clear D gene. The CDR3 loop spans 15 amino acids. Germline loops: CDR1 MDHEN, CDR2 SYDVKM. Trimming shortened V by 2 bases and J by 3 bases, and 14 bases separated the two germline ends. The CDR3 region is CASSLGLGKFYEQYF. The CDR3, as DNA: TGTGCCAGCAGTTTAGGGCTAGGTAAATTCTACGAGCAGTACTTC.

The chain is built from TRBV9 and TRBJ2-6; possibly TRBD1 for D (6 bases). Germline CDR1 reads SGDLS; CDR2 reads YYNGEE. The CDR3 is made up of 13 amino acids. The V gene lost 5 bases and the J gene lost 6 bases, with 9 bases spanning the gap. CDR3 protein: CASSPGEANVLTF. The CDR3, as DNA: TGTGCCAGCAGTCCAGGGGAGGCCAACGTCCTGACTTTC.

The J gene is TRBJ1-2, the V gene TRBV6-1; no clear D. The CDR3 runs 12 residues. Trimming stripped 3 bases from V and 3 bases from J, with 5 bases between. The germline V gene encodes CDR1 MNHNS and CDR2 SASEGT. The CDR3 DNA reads TGTGCCAGCAGTGACGGATACTATGGCTACACCTTC. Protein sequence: CASSDGYYGYTF.

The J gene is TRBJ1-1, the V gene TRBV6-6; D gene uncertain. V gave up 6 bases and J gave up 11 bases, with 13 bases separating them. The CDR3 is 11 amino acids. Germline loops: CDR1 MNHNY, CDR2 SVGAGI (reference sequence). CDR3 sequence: CASSDGGDAFF. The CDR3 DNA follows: TGTGCCAGCAGCGACGGAGGAGACGCTTTCTTT.

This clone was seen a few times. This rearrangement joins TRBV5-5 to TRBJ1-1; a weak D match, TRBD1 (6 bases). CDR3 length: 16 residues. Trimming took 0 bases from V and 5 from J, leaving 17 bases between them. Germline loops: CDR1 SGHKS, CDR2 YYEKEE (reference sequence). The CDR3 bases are TGTGCCAGCAGCTTGGCTCCGGGACACCCAATAACTGAAGCTTTCTTT. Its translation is CASSLAPGHPITEAFF.

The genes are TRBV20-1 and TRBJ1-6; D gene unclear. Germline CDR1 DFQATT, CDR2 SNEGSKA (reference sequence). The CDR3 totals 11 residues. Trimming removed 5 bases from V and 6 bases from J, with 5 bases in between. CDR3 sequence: CSAGLNSPLHF. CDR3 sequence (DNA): TGCAGTGCTGGGCTTAATTCACCCCTCCACTTT.

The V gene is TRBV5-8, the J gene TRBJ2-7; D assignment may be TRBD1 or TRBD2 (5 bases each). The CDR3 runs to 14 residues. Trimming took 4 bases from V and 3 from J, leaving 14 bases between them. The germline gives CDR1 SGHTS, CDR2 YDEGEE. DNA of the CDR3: TGTGCCAGCAGCCTATGGGACGGAGGCTACGAGCAGTACTTC. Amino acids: CASSLWDGGYEQYF.

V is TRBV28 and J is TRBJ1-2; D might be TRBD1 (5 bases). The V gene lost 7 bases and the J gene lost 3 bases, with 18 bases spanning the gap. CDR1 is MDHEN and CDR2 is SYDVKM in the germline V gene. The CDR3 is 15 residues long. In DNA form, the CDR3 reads TGTGCCAGCACCCTTCGCGGGACGGAGTACTATGGCTACACCTTC. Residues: CASTLRGTEYYGYTF.

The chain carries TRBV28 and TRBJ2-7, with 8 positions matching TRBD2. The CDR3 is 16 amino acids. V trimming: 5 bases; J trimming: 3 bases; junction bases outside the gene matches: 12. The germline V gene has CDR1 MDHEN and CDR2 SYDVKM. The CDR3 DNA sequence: TGTGCCAGCAGTCCATGGGGTGCGGGGGGAAGCTACGAGCAGTACTTC. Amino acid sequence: CASSPWGAGGSYEQYF. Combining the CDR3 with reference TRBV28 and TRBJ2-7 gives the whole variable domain DVKVTQSSRYLVKRTGEKVFLECVQDMDHENMFWYRQDPGLGLRLIYFSYDVKMKEKGDIPEGYSVSREKKERFSLILESASTNQTSMYLCASSPWGAGGSYEQYFGPGTRLTVT.

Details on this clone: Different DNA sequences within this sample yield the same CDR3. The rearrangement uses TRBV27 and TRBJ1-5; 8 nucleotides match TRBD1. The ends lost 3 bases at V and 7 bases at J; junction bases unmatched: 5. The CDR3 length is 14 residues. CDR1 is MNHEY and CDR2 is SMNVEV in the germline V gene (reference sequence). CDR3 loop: CASSFTGGVQPQHF. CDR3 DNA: TGTGCCAGCAGTTTTACAGGGGGTGTGCAGCCCCAGCATTTT.

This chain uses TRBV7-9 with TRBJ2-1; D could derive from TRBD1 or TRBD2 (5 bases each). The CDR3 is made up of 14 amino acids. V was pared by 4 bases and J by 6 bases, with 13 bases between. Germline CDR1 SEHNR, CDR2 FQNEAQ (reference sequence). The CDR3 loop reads CASSWGPALNEQFF. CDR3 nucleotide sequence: TGTGCCAGCAGCTGGGGACCAGCCCTCAATGAGCAGTTCTTC.

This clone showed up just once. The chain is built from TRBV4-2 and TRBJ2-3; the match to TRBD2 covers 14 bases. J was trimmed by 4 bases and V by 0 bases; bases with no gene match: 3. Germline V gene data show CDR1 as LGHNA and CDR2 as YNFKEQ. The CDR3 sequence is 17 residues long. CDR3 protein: CASSQDRLAGGADTQYF. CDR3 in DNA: TGTGCCAGCAGCCAAGACCGACTAGCGGGGGGGGCAGATACGCAGTATTTT.

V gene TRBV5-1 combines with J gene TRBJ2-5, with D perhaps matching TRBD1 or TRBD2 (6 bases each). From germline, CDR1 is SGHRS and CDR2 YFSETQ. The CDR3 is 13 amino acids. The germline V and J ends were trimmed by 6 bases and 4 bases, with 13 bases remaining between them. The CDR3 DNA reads TGCGCCAGCACATATTGGGGGGCAGAGACCCAGTACTTC. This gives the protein CASTYWGAETQYF.

The CDR3 nucleotides read TGTGCCAGCAGCTTATCATCAGGGTGGGAGACCCAGTACTTC. Its translation is CASSLSSGWETQYF. The chain joins TRBV11-2 to TRBJ2-5; a possible D gene is TRBD1 (5 bases). Germline CDR1 is SGHAT and CDR2 is FQNNGV. The length of the CDR3 is 14 residues. Deletions cut 2 bases from V and 5 bases from J, with 12 bases between.

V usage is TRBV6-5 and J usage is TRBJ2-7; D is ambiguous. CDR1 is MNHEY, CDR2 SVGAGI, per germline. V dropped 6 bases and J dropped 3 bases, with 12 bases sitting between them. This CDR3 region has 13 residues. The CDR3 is CASRSLSDYEQYF. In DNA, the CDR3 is TGTGCCAGCAGGAGTCTGAGTGACTACGAGCAGTACTTC.

CDR3 bases: TGTGCCACCAAGGCCAGGGTACTGGCGGGAGTCAAGTACGAGCAGTACTTC. Translated, it gives CATKARVLAGVKYEQYF. V and J are TRBV10-3 and TRBJ2-7; 7 bases fit TRBD2. Germline values: CDR1 ENHRY, CDR2 SYGVKD. The CDR3 is 17 amino acids. V shed 10 bases and J 4 bases; nucleotides not matched to a gene: 22.

This chain's CDR3 is CASSSGTSGKETQYF. The CDR3 DNA sequence: TGTGCCAGCAGCTCCGGGACTAGCGGTAAAGAGACCCAGTACTTC. The gene calls are TRBV5-4 and TRBJ2-5; 11 nucleotides line up with TRBD2. Trimming removed 3 bases from V and 3 bases from J; junction bases left unmatched: 4. The germline V gene has CDR1 SGHNT and CDR2 YYREEE (reference sequence). This CDR3 comprises 15 residues.

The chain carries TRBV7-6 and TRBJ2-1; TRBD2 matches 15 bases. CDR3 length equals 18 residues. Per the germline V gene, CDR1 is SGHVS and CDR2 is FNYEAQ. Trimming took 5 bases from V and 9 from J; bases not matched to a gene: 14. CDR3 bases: TGTGCCAGCAGCGAAACCGTAGGGACTAGCGGGAGGACAACTGAGCAGTTCTTC. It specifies CASSETVGTSGRTTEQFF.

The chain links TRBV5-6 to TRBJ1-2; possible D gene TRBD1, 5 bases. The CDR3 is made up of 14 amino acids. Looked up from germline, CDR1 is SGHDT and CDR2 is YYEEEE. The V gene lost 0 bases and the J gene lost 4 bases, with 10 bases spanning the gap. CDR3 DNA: TGTGCCAGCAGCTTGGTGGGGGGATCCTATGGCTACACCTTC. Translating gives CASSLVGGSYGYTF.

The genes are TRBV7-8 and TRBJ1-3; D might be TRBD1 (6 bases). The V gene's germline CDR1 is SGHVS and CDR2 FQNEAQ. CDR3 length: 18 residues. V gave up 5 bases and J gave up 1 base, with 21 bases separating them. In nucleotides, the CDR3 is TGTGCCAGCAGCCCAAGGACAGCTTCCAGTTTGTCTGGAAACACCATATATTTT. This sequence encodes CASSPRTASSLSGNTIYF. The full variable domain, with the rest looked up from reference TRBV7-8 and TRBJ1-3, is GAGVSQSPRYKVAKRGQDVALRCDPISGHVSLFWYQQALGQGPEFLTYFQNEAQLDKSGLPSDRFFAERPEGSVSTLKIQRTQQEDSAVYLCASSPRTASSLSGNTIYFGEGSWLTVV.

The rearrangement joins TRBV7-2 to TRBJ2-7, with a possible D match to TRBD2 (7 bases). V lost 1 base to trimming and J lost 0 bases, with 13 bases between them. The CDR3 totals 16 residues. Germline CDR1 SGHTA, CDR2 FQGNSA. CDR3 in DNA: TGTGCCAGCAGCTTAGTAGGGGGGACTATCTCCTACGAGCAGTACTTC. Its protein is CASSLVGGTISYEQYF.